The 16 T cell receptor beta chains in this list originate from one sample, sequenced in a study of shared clonotypes between healthy human individuals. Sequencing was performed with immunoSEQ multiplex PCR; in TCRdb, only in-frame clones are kept and a portion is missing. The sample has 230,000 or so clones, over 50% seen once. The sample was memory CD4+ T cells sorted from blood. As for subset: CD45RA-negative fraction. Source of these receptors: a young man in good health.

The chain links TRBV27 to TRBJ2-7; 10 positions agree with TRBD2. Germline CDR1 reads MNHEY; CDR2 reads SMNVEV (reference sequence). Trimming removed 4 bases from V and 5 bases from J; junction bases left unmatched: 29. This CDR3 is 22 amino acids long. Here the CDR3 reads CASSSPNHGRASGSIDFNEQYF. CDR3 nucleotide sequence: TGTGCCAGCAGTTCGCCGAACCACGGAAGAGCTAGCGGGAGTATCGATTTCAACGAGCAGTACTTC.

With respect to this clone: An end of the junction does not agree with germline; a read error may underlie this. The chain combines TRBV7-2 with TRBJ2-7; 8 bases align to TRBD2. The CDR3 contains 14 residues. Germline values: CDR1 SGHTA, CDR2 FQGNSA. CDR3: CASSMTITSGRRSF. CDR3 nucleotide sequence: TGTGCCAGCAGCATGACAATTACTAGCGGTAGGCGCTCTTTC. Using reference TRBV7-2 and TRBJ2-7 for the parts outside the CDR3, the full variable domain is GAGVSQSPSNKVTEKGKDVELRCDPISGHTALYWYRQSLGQGLEFLIYFQGNSAPDKSGLPSDRFSAERTGGSVSTLTIQRTQQEDSAVYLCASSMTITSGRRSFGPGTRLTVT.

With regard to this clone: In the same sample, other DNA sequences code for this CDR3. The CDR3 DNA reads TGCGCCAGCAGCCCCGGACTTTCCTACGAGCAGTACTTC. This sequence encodes CASSPGLSYEQYF. V usage is TRBV4-3 and J usage is TRBJ2-7; D possibly corresponds to TRBD2 (5 bases). The CDR3 sequence is 13 residues long. V was trimmed by 4 bases and J by 1 base, leaving 8 bases between them. Germline lookup yields CDR1 LGHNA and CDR2 YSLEER.

Only a few counts were recorded for this clone. This specimen includes other DNA sequences encoding the same CDR3. The J gene is TRBJ1-1, the V gene TRBV5-6; D uncertain. The CDR3 has 14 residues. Trimming pared 0 bases from V and 0 bases from J, leaving 6 bases between. Germline CDR1 is SGHDT and CDR2 is YYEEEE. CDR3 in DNA: TGTGCCAGCAGCTTGGGCTTAGTGAACACTGAAGCTTTCTTT. This translates into CASSLGLVNTEAFF.

This clone appeared many times. The chain joins TRBV15 to TRBJ2-2; 7 positions match TRBD2. CDR1 and CDR2 (germline): LNHNV, YYDKDF (reference sequence). The CDR3 sequence is 13 residues long. Trimming took 4 bases from V and 4 from J; bases not matched to a gene: 0. The CDR3 region has the DNA TGTGCCACCAGCACGGGGGGCACCGGGGAGCTGTTTTTT. This translates into CATSTGGTGELFF.

The V and J genes are TRBV7-9 and TRBJ2-1, with a tentative D call TRBD2 (6 bases). The length of the CDR3 is 15 residues. The germline gives CDR1 SEHNR, CDR2 FQNEAQ (reference sequence). With 6 bases removed from V and 7 bases from J, the gap between germline ends came to 19 bases. CDR3 sequence (DNA): TGTGCCAGCAGAGAACCAGGCGGGATGCTGAATGAGCAGTTCTTC. The encoded protein is CASREPGGMLNEQFF.

This clone was detected once. This chain links TRBV5-1 with TRBJ2-7; tentative D call: TRBD1 (6 bases). From germline, CDR1 is SGHRS and CDR2 YFSETQ. With 5 bases removed from V and 3 bases from J, the gap between germline ends came to 15 bases. This CDR3 comprises 14 residues. The CDR3 DNA follows: TGCGCCAGCAGTAACTCGGGACATCACTACGAGCAGTACTTC. Encoded protein: CASSNSGHHYEQYF.

The chain couples TRBV11-2 to TRBJ2-1, with 10 bases lining up with TRBD2. The CDR3 totals 16 residues. Per germline, CDR1 SGHAT and CDR2 FQNNGV. V was clipped by 4 bases and J by 8 bases; unmatched bases: 11. The CDR3 region is CASSSIAGGGDYEQFF. For the CDR3, the DNA is TGTGCCAGCAGCTCCATAGCGGGAGGTGGGGACTATGAGCAGTTCTTC.

V usage is TRBV27 and J usage is TRBJ2-7, with D perhaps matching TRBD2 (5 bases). Looked up from germline, CDR1 is MNHEY and CDR2 is SMNVEV (reference sequence). The CDR3 has 14 amino acids. V lost 5 bases, J lost 4 bases, and 15 bases lay in between. This chain's CDR3 is CASSRERTDYEQYF. Here the CDR3 DNA reads TGTGCCAGCAGTAGGGAGAGAACAGATTACGAGCAGTACTTC.

The chain is built from TRBV7-2 and TRBJ2-7; D unresolved. Germline V CDR1 and CDR2: SGHTA, FQGNSA. Deletions cut 4 bases from V and 0 bases from J, with 7 bases between. The CDR3 contains 13 residues. CDR3 coding DNA: TGTGCCAGCAGCTCTACCCACTCCTACGAGCAGTACTTC. It codes for CASSSTHSYEQYF. The variable domain in full, completed from reference TRBV7-2 and TRBJ2-7, reads GAGVSQSPSNKVTEKGKDVELRCDPISGHTALYWYRQSLGQGLEFLIYFQGNSAPDKSGLPSDRFSAERTGGSVSTLTIQRTQQEDSAVYLCASSSTHSYEQYFGPGTRLTVT.

CDR3 amino acids: CASSLRGLVVDTQYF. The DNA for the CDR3 is TGTGCCAGCAGCTTAAGGGGACTGGTTGTAGATACGCAGTATTTT. The chain joins TRBV7-9 to TRBJ2-3; a possible D gene is TRBD2 (6 bases). The ends were cut back, 2 bases at V and 5 bases at J, with 14 bases in the middle. Per the germline V gene, CDR1 is SEHNR and CDR2 is FQNEAQ (reference sequence). The CDR3 has 15 amino acids.

The chain uses TRBV6-1 and TRBJ2-5; D is perhaps TRBD1 or TRBD2 (6 bases each). Trimming took off 5 bases at V and 2 bases at J, with 15 bases between the two ends. CDR1 and CDR2 from the germline V gene are MNHNS and SASEGT. This CDR3 has 15 residues. CDR3: CASSPGVRGQETQYF. DNA for the CDR3: TGTGCCAGCAGTCCGGGGGTCAGGGGTCAAGAGACCCAGTACTTC.

This clone was recorded only once. The gene calls are TRBV2 and TRBJ2-1; 7 nucleotides align to TRBD1. The CDR3 contains 16 residues. Per the germline V gene, CDR1 is SNHLY and CDR2 is FYNNEI. J was trimmed by 2 bases and V by 4 bases; bases with no gene match: 8. The CDR3 region is CASSGDSSGTYNEQFF. CDR3 sequence (DNA): TGTGCCAGCAGTGGGGACAGTTCCGGGACCTACAATGAGCAGTTCTTC.

The gene calls are TRBV9 and TRBJ2-1; TRBD2 matches 8 bases. V lost 4 bases, J lost 6 bases, and 12 bases stayed unmatched. The length of the CDR3 is 16 residues. Germline V gene sequence: CDR1 SGDLS, CDR2 YYNGEE. CDR3 in amino acids: CASSLSSGFGTNEQFF. DNA of the CDR3: TGTGCCAGCAGCCTTTCTAGCGGGTTCGGTACCAATGAGCAGTTCTTC.

The chain combines TRBV5-1 with TRBJ2-1; no reliable D call. Trimming left V 2 bases short and J 0 bases short, with 12 bases between. From germline, CDR1 is SGHRS and CDR2 YFSETQ. The CDR3 consists of 16 residues. The CDR3 DNA follows: TGCGCCAGCAGCTTTGGCCCAGCCGGCTCCTACAATGAGCAGTTCTTC. Encoded protein: CASSFGPAGSYNEQFF.

The CDR3 DNA reads as TGTGCCAGCAGTTACTCTTTGGGGGACACCGGGGAGCTGTTTTTT. This encodes CASSYSLGDTGELFF. The chain combines TRBV6-5 with TRBJ2-2, with D possibly being TRBD1 or TRBD2 (5 bases each). The CDR3 runs to 15 residues. Germline V CDR1 and CDR2: MNHEY, SVGAGI. Trimming cost V 0 bases and J 3 bases, with 8 bases left between them.